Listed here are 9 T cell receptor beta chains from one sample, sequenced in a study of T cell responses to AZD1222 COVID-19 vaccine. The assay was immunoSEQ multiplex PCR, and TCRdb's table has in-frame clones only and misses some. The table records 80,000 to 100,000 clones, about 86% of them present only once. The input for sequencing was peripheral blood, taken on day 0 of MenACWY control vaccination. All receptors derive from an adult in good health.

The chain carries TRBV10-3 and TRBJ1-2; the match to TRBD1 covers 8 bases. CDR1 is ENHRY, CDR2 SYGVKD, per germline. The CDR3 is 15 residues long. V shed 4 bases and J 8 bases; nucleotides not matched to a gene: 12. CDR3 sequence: CAISGVGTGYMGYTF. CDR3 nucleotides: TGTGCCATCAGTGGGGTCGGGACAGGTTATATGGGCTACACCTTC.

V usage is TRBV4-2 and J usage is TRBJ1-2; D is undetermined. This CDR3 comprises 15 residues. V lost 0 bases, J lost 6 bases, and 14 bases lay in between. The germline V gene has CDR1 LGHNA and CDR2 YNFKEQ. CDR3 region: CASSQDREGSDGYTF. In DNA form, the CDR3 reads TGTGCCAGCAGCCAAGATCGAGAGGGTTCGGATGGCTACACCTTC.

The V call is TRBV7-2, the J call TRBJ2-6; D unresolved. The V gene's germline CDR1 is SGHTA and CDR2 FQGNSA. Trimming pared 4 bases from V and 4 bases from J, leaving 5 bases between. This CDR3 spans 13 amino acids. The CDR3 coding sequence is TGTGCCAGCAGCTCCCGAGGGGCCAACGTCCTGACTTTC. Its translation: CASSSRGANVLTF.

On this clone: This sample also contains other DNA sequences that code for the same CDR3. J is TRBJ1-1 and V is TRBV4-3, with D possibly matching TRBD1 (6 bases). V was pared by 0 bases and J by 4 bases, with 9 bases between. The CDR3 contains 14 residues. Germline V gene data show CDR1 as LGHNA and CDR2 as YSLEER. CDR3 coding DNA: TGCGCCAGCAGCCAAGAGAGGGGGAGCACTGAAGCTTTCTTT. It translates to CASSQERGSTEAFF.

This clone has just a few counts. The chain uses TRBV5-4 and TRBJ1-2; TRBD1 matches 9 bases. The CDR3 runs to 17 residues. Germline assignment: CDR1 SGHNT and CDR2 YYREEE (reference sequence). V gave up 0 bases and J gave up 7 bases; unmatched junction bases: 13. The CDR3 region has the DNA TGTGCCAGCAGCTTGGGGGGGACCGGGACAGGGTTCTTTGGCTACACCTTC. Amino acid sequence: CASSLGGTGTGFFGYTF.

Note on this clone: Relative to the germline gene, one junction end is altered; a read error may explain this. CDR3 region: CATSDSKRGSSYNEQFF. CDR3 DNA: TGTGCCACCAGCGATTCTAAGCGGGGGAGCTCCTACAATGAGCAGTTCTTC. The V call is TRBV24-1, the J call TRBJ2-1; TRBD2 agrees at 8 bases. The CDR3 has 17 amino acids. The germline gives CDR1 KGHDR, CDR2 SFDVKD.

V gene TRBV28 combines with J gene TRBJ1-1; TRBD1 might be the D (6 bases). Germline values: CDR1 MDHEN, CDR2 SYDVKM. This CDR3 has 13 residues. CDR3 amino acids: CSGRQGLNTEAFF. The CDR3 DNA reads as TGTTCGGGGAGGCAGGGGTTGAACACTGAAGCTTTCTTT.

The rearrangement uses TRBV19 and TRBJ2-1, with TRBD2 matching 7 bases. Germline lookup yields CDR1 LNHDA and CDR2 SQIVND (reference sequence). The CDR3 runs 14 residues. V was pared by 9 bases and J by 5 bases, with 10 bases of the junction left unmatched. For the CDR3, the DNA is TGTGCCAGCGCACCGGGACTACGTGACAATGAGCAGTTCTTC. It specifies CASAPGLRDNEQFF.

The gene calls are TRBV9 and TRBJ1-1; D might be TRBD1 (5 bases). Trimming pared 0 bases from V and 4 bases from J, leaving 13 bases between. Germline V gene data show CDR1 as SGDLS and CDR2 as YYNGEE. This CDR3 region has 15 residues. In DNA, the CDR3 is TGTGCCAGCAGCGTAGAGGAGGTTAGGGGCACTGAAGCTTTCTTT. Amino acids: CASSVEEVRGTEAFF. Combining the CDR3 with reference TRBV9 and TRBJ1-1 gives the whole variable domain DSGVTQTPKHLITATGQRVTLRCSPRSGDLSVYWYQQSLDQGLQFLIQYYNGEERAKGNILERFSAQQFPDLHSELNLSSLELGDSALYFCASSVEEVRGTEAFFGQGTRLTVV.